This TCR beta chain was identified during a study of cytomegalovirus exposure and HLA in healthy donors (dated by TCRdb to the late 2010s). With regard to the full study: An earlier analysis of roughly 610 of the donors reported 250 to 300 Gb of sequence data and 95 million to 120 million unique TCR beta sequences obtained from around 170 million T cells. Donor age, sex, ethnicity and CMV serostatus were compiled alongside the repertoire data. A later analysis re-analyzed previously published TCR beta repertoires from approximately 670 donors and added high-resolution HLA genotyping to study TCR occurrence patterns. High-throughput TCR immunosequencing, statistical association of individual TCRs with disease status, and machine learning were combined to predict cytomegalovirus infection status. All discovery cohort repertoires had been generated on a single sequencing platform. To decide whether each TCR beta V gene segment behaved as functional or pseudogenic, an earlier analysis of several hundred of the donors relied on high-throughput TCR beta sequencing. The study aimed to test whether cataloging public T cell receptors could reveal signatures of past pathogen exposure. HLA typing included class I and class II loci at four-digit resolution. The genetic ancestry cluster associated with self-reported Caucasian donors included 80% to 90% of the roughly 390 genotyped donors. In a later genetic analysis, genome-wide SNP genotypes for about three fifths of the roughly 670 donors were used, and that subset was treated as a discovery cohort. In addition to the first cohort of 650 to 800 subjects, a separate validation cohort of over 90 different subjects was used. A few DR-DQ haplotypes were treated as single units for association and clustering because of strong linkage in the cohort. The T cell repertoires of 666 subjects were profiled by immunosequencing and related to cytomegalovirus serostatus. The number of typed donors differed by locus: roughly 620-640 for A, B, C, DRB1 and DQB1; 500 to 550 for DQA1; 606 for DPA1; and about 470 for DPB1. In the later analysis, no new phenotypic data were used to find candidate immune exposures; instead, reliance was placed on TCR beta sequences and their occurrence across donors. Among about 400 genotyped donors of the cohort, an average of around 220,000 unique TCR beta nucleotide sequences was sequenced per donor, of which about 20% were non-productive. Roughly 300 gigabases of sequencing data and tens of millions of unique TCR sequences were included in an early release covering roughly 600 HLA-typed donors.

CDR1 SEHNR and CDR2 FQNEAQ are derived from the germline V gene (reference sequence). The CDR3 runs 16 residues from the cysteine to the phenylalanine. This entry keeps only the CDR3 DNA: 48 bases, framed from base 1. As for this clone: Its antigen is still unknown. The junction and the germline gene differ at one end; a read error may be behind it.

The cohort comprised hundreds of healthy bone marrow donors. At the time of sampling, every cohort member was nominally healthy, though immune exposures that went unrecorded were likely present. The donor tested CMV seropositive and was one of the 289 seropositive cohort members. Each donor provided a peripheral blood sample, and peripheral blood mononuclear cells were used for TCR beta sequencing. Genomic DNA was extracted from the blood cell samples with the Qiagen DNeasy Blood Extraction Kit. Broader findings and caveats from the paper: In vitro tests confirmed that a few of the cytomegalovirus-associated TCR beta chains recognize cytomegalovirus antigens. The only immune exposure information available for the cohort was CMV serostatus. Some IMGT-functional V segments, including TRBV6-2 and TRBV6-3, could not be told apart with the 87-base-pair reads, so those segments were excluded. Broadly in line with IMGT annotations, most TCR beta V segments showed up in productive rearrangements about 87% or about 30% of the time in an earlier analysis of under 700 of the donors. A further reported finding was that TCR beta sequences accurately predicted the HLA-A and HLA-B alleles for most subjects in the first cohort. Specific HLA alleles were associated with about 17,000 TCR beta sequences at a false discovery rate of 0.05 in a later analysis. It was suggested by the authors that the approach could potentially be generalized to other disease states and immunological phenotypes. The study gave a list of around 170 TCR beta chains associated with cytomegalovirus. The cohort was sequenced for TCR beta chains only, and without alpha or paired-chain data the features that could be detected were limited. The presence/absence analyses assumed that sequencing depth was roughly uniform across donors, and that assumption may not be true. In both the original and validation cohorts, the classifier was reported to diagnose cytomegalovirus status with high specificity and sensitivity. A later genetic analysis reported fewer N-insertions in productive TCRs among donors in an Asian-associated ancestry cluster than the roughly 620-donor mean. Compared with equally common non-associated chains, HLA-associated TCR beta chains in a later analysis were more clonally expanded and had lower generation probabilities. An association between a missense DCLRE1C variant and V-gene and J-gene trimming of TCR beta chains was found in a later genetic analysis and replicated in an independent cohort. Across donors, most TCR sequences were observed very rarely, whereas some public TCRs were present in many individuals. A cluster of highly shared sequence variants was judged likely to be a technical artifact of the sequencing pipeline. Several of the top co-occurrence clusters appeared to be linked to parvovirus B19, influenza, CMV and Epstein-Barr virus, according to a later analysis. Because some donors lacked HLA typing at each locus, the association tests relied only on the typed subset. In a later analysis, TCR association rates were found to vary across HLA loci, with the most associated TCRs seen for DRB1 alleles and the fewest for HLA-C alleles. When HLA alleles, especially DR and DQ, strongly co-occurred, TCR associations were difficult to assign to individual alleles. Most CMV-associated TCR beta chains appeared to be HLA-restricted in a later analysis, and the HLA associations seemed to be driven largely by CMV exposure. Some 16 rarely observed V segments, including chromosome 9 orphons, were excluded from the earlier analysis of approximately 600 of the donors because counts were too low. Linkage disequilibrium might explain the correlated functional status among segregating V segments, but an unknown experimental factor could not be excluded.

Libraries were built with the immunoSEQ multiplex PCR assay. A mixture of 60 forward primers for TCR Vbeta segments and 13 reverse primers for TCR Jbeta segments was used in the multiplex PCR. The CDR3 region of rearranged TCR beta genes was amplified from genomic DNA by a multiplex PCR assay. On the Illumina HiSeq System, the amplified TCR beta libraries were sequenced as 87-base-pair reads. The paper's processing steps were these. In a later analysis, tens of millions of unique TCR beta chains were counted across the 650 to 750 repertoires, and about 9.9 million of these chains were shared by at least two donors. Raw reads were error-corrected and collapsed into unique sequences with a nearest-neighbor algorithm that merged closely related sequences to remove PCR and sequencing errors. To assign V, D and J gene segments, CDR3 sequences were aligned to IMGT reference sequences. For a sequence to be retained, a match of at least six nucleotides was required to both a V gene segment and a J gene segment. Rearrangements were called productive when the CDR3 lacked stop codons and stayed in frame with V and J; all others were non-productive. Following IMGT convention, CDR3 was defined as the stretch from the second conserved V-encoded cysteine up to the conserved J-encoded phenylalanine. The earlier analysis of 587 of the donors excluded sequences that lacked an unambiguous match to a single V gene segment. An earlier analysis of over 450 of the donors classified V segments as functional when productive rearrangements were above 56.7% and as segregating when the standard deviation between donors was above 5%. A statistical classification framework was built for diagnosing cytomegalovirus status from the catalog of TCR beta chain sequences. In a later analysis, TCR nucleotide sequences were compared against IMGT/GENE-DB human TR gene sequences so that V and J genes could be assigned. Using the TCRdist pipeline, a later analysis assigned CDR3 sequences along with most-parsimonious VDJ recombination scenarios. In a later analysis, each TCR beta chain was defined by its CDR3 amino acid sequence together with its V-gene family, and reads without a unique V-gene family were excluded. As a way to deal with suspected cross-contamination and a sequencing artifact, a later analysis dropped 450 to 600 nucleotide sequences that were highly shared and had low generation probability. For each public chain, a later analysis derived a clonal expansion index from normalized ranks of inferred template counts within each repertoire. A later analysis computed generation probabilities with a VDJ recombination model fitted to out-of-frame rearrangements, and checked the results against IGoR. A later analysis scored TCR-TCR, TCR-HLA and TCR-CMV co-occurrence with hypergeometric tests, applying a repertoire-size bias correction to TCR pairs. A later analysis estimated false discovery rates by permuting HLA or CMV assignments 20 times. A later analysis grouped co-occurring TCRs with DBSCAN, adding TCRdist sequence similarity when clustering within HLA-allele-positive subsets. Repertoires with fewer than 30,000 or more than 120,000 public chains were left out of co-occurrence clustering, as were five repertoires with anomalous nucleotide sharing. Held by TCRdb, this immuneACCESS table contains in-frame sequences only and omits some clones. Under half of the omission traces to an unresolved V gene where checked; the cause of the rest is unknown. The V and J calls and clone size are taken from that table; D and trimming were inferred from the DNA. This sample gives about 89,000 clones in total; 85% of them show up just once. In total, the top ten clones hold about 7.7% of the sample.

The TCR comes from a man aged 35 to 55 in good health and CMV-seropositive. The chain links TRBV7-9 with TRBJ2-7, and TRBD1 matches 9 of the central bases. Sequenced input: PBMCs. CDR3 reads: CSSSKTGGGSSYEQYF. The nucleotide sequence is TGTTCCAGCAGCAAAACAGGGGGCGGCTCGTCCTACGAGCAGTACTTC.